Listed below are T cell receptor beta chains from one sample, sequenced in a study of regulatory T cells in long-lasting Graves disease. Each CDR3 protein gets one entry after TCRdb re-called the multiplex PCR reads with MiXCR. The table lists roughly 420,000 distinct CDR3 sequences, 15% to 20% of them singletons. The same sample was also studied in work on T cells in Graves' hyperthyroidism and ophthalmopathy.

The source material was peripheral blood mononuclear cells (PBMCs), sampled at new diagnosis, from a patient treated with antithyroid drugs. The receptors originated from a woman younger than 45 with Graves disease. Each CDR3 is given with its conserved first and last residue. D genes are given only for firm matches. Clone size, where shown, is once, few, many, or a class for clones that have expanded.

D gene	clone size	V gene	CDR3 length	J gene	CDR3 protein	CDR3 DNA
NA	NA	TRBV5-6	17	TRBJ2-6	CASSFDRARAGANVLTF	TGTGCCAGCAGCTTTGACCGGGCGCGGGCTGGGGCCAACGTCCTGACTTTC
NA	NA	TRBV6-1	11	TRBJ2-3	CATGRGGPQYF	TGTGCCACCGGGCGAGGAGGTCCGCAGTATTTT
TRBD1	many	TRBV14	17	TRBJ2-2	CASSQGGGTGDTGELFF	TGTGCCAGCAGCCAAGGCGGTGGCACAGGGGACACCGGGGAGCTGTTTTTT
TRBD2	many	TRBV2	11	TRBJ2-1	CASRGRDEQFF	TGTGCCAGCAGGGGGAGGGATGAGCAGTTCTTC
NA	few	TRBV29-1	11	TRBJ2-5	CSVGGGETQYF	TGCAGCGTTGGAGGAGGAGAGACCCAGTACTTC
TRBD1	NA	TRBV6-2/TRBV6-3	15	TRBJ1-2	CASSPADRAWSGYTF	TGTGCCAGCAGTCCGGCGGACAGGGCGTGGAGTGGCTACACCTTC
TRBD2	NA	TRBV5-1	15	TRBJ2-3	CASSQAGADTDTQYF	TGCGCCAGCAGCCAAGCGGGAGCGGACACAGATACGCAGTATTTT
NA	many	TRBV7-2	13	TRBJ1-2	CASSLPQNYGYTF	TGTGCCAGCAGCTTACCCCAGAACTATGGCTACACCTTC
TRBD2	NA	TRBV12-5	17	TRBJ2-2	CASGLERTSGSIGELFF	TGTGCTAGTGGTTTGGAAAGGACTAGCGGGAGTATCGGGGAGCTGTTTTTT
NA	many	TRBV30	15	TRBJ2-1	CAWTGSGVVYNEQFF	TGTGCCTGGACTGGGTCGGGAGTAGTCTACAATGAGCAGTTCTTC
NA	few	TRBV4-2	14	TRBJ2-3	CASSQGPTRDTQYF	TGCGCCAGCAGCCAAGGGCCGACTCGAGATACGCAGTATTTT
NA	NA	TRBV24-1	14	TRBJ1-1	CATSDLNSRVGAFF	TGTGCCACCAGTGATTTAAACTCCCGTGTGGGAGCTTTCTTT
TRBD1	few	TRBV27	14	TRBJ1-2	CASSRGQGEDGYTF	TGTGCCAGCAGTCGGGGACAGGGGGAAGATGGCTACACCTTC
NA	NA	TRBV20-1	14	TRBJ2-7	CSAPSAGQVGEQYF	TGCAGTGCTCCATCAGCGGGACAGGTGGGTGAGCAGTACTTC
NA	few	TRBV4-3	15	TRBJ2-7	CASSQEPSGYFEQYF	TGCGCCAGCAGCCAAGAGCCGAGCGGTTATTTCGAGCAGTACTTC
TRBD2	many	TRBV28	19	TRBJ2-4	CASSTIVLAGGYTKNIQYF	TGTGCCAGCAGTACAATAGTACTAGCGGGAGGGTACACCAAAAACATTCAGTACTTC
NA	many	TRBV20-1	15	TRBJ2-1	CSAAPGSLSHNEQFF	TGCAGTGCAGCCCCCGGGTCCTTGTCCCACAATGAGCAGTTCTTC
TRBD1	NA	TRBV4-1	16	TRBJ1-5	CASRRGVGQGTQPQHF	TGCGCCAGCAGGCGGGGTGTGGGACAGGGGACTCAGCCCCAGCATTTT
NA	NA	TRBV18	15	TRBJ1-2	CASSPPGEKNYGYTF	TGTGCCAGCTCACCACCTGGGGAAAAGAACTATGGCTACACCTTC
NA	NA	TRBV5-1	15	TRBJ2-1	CASSFTQTLGNEQFF	TGCGCCAGCAGCTTTACACAAACACTCGGCAATGAGCAGTTCTTC
NA	many	TRBV29-1	16	TRBJ2-1	CSVEGTTKSSYNEQFF	TGCAGCGTTGAAGGGACAACAAAGAGCTCCTACAATGAGCAGTTCTTC
TRBD1	many	TRBV6-2/TRBV6-3	14	TRBJ2-5	CASSPTGGRETQYF	TGTGCCAGCAGCCCGACAGGGGGCAGGGAGACCCAGTACTTC
NA	few	TRBV5-1	15	TRBJ1-5	CASSLYGAGNQPQHF	TGCGCCAGCAGCTTGTATGGGGCCGGCAATCAGCCCCAGCATTTT
NA	once	TRBV20-1	14	TRBJ2-3	CSAAHEGGTDTQYF	TGCAGTGCGGCACACGAGGGAGGCACAGATACGCAGTATTTT
NA	few	TRBV5-5	18	TRBJ2-6	CASSSHPRGVSGANVLTF	TGTGCCAGCAGCTCACACCCCAGAGGAGTCTCTGGGGCCAACGTCCTGACTTTC
NA	many	TRBV28	14	TRBJ1-2	CASSSLGQNYGYTF	TGTGCCAGCAGTTCGCTCGGTCAGAACTATGGCTACACCTTC
TRBD1	many	TRBV30	15	TRBJ1-1	CACQGTGGWNTEAFF	TGTGCCTGCCAAGGGACAGGAGGATGGAACACTGAAGCTTTCTTT
NA	few	TRBV19	16	TRBJ2-1	CASSISHGAFGNEQFF	TGTGCCAGTAGTATAAGTCATGGGGCTTTTGGGAATGAGCAGTTCTTC
TRBD1	few	TRBV6-1	13	TRBJ1-2	CASSEADRGGYTF	TGTGCCAGCAGTGAAGCCGACAGGGGCGGCTACACCTTC
NA	many	TRBV11-3	14	TRBJ2-1	CASSLDLESNEQFF	TGTGCCAGCAGCTTAGATCTAGAATCCAACGAGCAGTTCTTC
NA	many	TRBV19	19	TRBJ2-1	CASGVFQGLWPDDYNEQFF	TGTGCCAGTGGAGTATTCCAGGGGCTATGGCCTGATGATTACAATGAGCAGTTCTTC
TRBD2	many	TRBV12-3/TRBV12-4	14	TRBJ2-7	CASTRGSGSYEQYF	TGTGCCAGCACCCGGGGTAGCGGGTCCTACGAGCAGTACTTC
NA	NA	TRBV14	12	TRBJ1-5	CASSQSGQPQHF	TGTGCCAGCAGCCAAAGCGGTCAGCCCCAGCATTTT
NA	NA	TRBV6-1	14	TRBJ1-2	CASSAEGWITGYTF	TGTGCCAGCAGTGCAGAGGGTTGGATAACTGGCTACACCTTC
TRBD2	NA	TRBV6-1	16	TRBJ2-7	CASITTRGGRWYEQYF	TGTGCCAGCATTACCACCCGAGGCGGGAGATGGTACGAGCAGTACTTC
NA	NA	TRBV7-9	15	TRBJ1-3	CASSPDSLGGNTIYF	TGTGCCAGCAGCCCGGACTCATTAGGCGGAAACACCATATATTTT
TRBD1	NA	TRBV6-2/TRBV6-3	18	TRBJ2-1	CASSEAGGGQGNNNEQFF	TGTGCCAGCAGTGAAGCCGGGGGTGGACAGGGGAACAACAATGAGCAGTTCTTC
NA	NA	TRBV2	13	TRBJ2-7	CASSDRRSHEQYF	TGTGCCAGCAGTGATCGCAGGTCCCACGAGCAGTACTTC
NA	NA	TRBV7-3	15	TRBJ2-2	CASRQTAGVGGELFF	TGTGCCAGCAGACAAACTGCAGGGGTTGGCGGGGAGCTGTTTTTT
NA	many	TRBV29-1	12	TRBJ2-3	CSVEVSSDTQYF	TGCAGCGTTGAAGTTAGCTCAGATACGCAGTATTTT
TRBD2	many	TRBV12-3/TRBV12-4	15	TRBJ2-3	CASRGLAGGPDTQYF	TGTGCCAGCAGGGGACTAGCGGGCGGTCCAGATACGCAGTATTTT
NA	NA	TRBV19	12	TRBJ1-5	CAREGNNQPQHF	TGTGCCAGAGAGGGGAACAATCAGCCCCAGCATTTT
NA	many	TRBV7-3	15	TRBJ1-1	CASSYLGTDSEEAFF	TGTGCCAGCAGCTACCTGGGGACGGACAGCGAAGAAGCTTTCTTT
NA	NA	TRBV6-2/TRBV6-3	16	TRBJ2-1	CASSLLAETPWNEQFF	TGTGCCAGCAGCCTATTAGCGGAAACGCCCTGGAATGAGCAGTTCTTC
TRBD2	many	TRBV7-8	14	TRBJ2-1	CASSPRLATNEQFF	TGTGCCAGCAGCCCGAGACTAGCGACCAATGAGCAGTTCTTC
TRBD1	NA	TRBV7-9	18	TRBJ2-1	CASSPTGQGVNLANEQFF	TGTGCCAGCAGCCCAACAGGACAGGGGGTGAACCTCGCGAATGAGCAGTTCTTC
NA	many	TRBV12-3/TRBV12-4	12	TRBJ1-5	CASGGHSQPQHF	TGTGCCAGCGGAGGGCACTCTCAGCCCCAGCATTTT
NA	NA	TRBV7-2	15	TRBJ1-5	CASSLARGGNQPQHF	TGTGCCAGCAGCTTAGCGCGAGGGGGGAATCAGCCCCAGCATTTT
NA	many	TRBV3-1	15	TRBJ1-6	CASSRGRGEYSPLHF	TGTGCCAGCAGCCGAGGACGGGGAGAATATTCACCCCTCCACTTT